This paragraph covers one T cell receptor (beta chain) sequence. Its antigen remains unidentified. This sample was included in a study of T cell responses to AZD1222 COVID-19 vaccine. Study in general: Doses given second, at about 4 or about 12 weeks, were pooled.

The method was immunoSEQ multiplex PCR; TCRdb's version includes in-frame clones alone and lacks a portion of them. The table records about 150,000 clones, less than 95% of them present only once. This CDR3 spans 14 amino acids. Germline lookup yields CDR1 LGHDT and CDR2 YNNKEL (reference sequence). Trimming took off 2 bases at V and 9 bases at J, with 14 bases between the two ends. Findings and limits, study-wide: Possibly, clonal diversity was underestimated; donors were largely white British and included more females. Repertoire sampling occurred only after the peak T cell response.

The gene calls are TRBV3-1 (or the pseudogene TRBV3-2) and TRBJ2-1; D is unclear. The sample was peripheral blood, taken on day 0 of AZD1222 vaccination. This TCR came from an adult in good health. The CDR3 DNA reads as TGTGCCAGCAGCCAACTGGGCCCGGACGGTGAGCAGTTCTTC. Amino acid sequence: CASSQLGPDGEQFF.